One T cell receptor (beta chain) is described in this entry. The CDR3 has 14 residues. V was trimmed by 10 bases and J by 7 bases, leaving 17 bases between them. Germline CDR1 and CDR2: MNHNY and SVGAGI (reference sequence). The sample belongs to a study of blood T cell repertoires in COVID-19. About the research overall: Italy, Spain and the United States were the sources of the convalescent and acute COVID-19 samples. PBMCs, B-cell-depleted T cells, or T cells were the source of the cDNA or gDNA that made up the material.

In the original analysis: Estimation of nucleated cell counts was performed using reference gene primer amplification. The data were produced by immunoSEQ multiplex PCR, yet TCRdb's version contains in-frame clones alone and is incomplete. The V and J calls and clone size come from that table; D and trimming were worked out from the DNA. Of under 300,000 clones in the sample, about 82% were seen once. Sequencing was done on a sample of peripheral blood. The TCR sequence derives from an older man with acute or convalescent COVID-19. This chain joins TRBV6-6 and TRBJ1-6, with D maybe TRBD1 (6 bases). Here the CDR3 DNA reads TGTGCCACCTTACTTACAGGGCAAAATTCACCCCTCCACTTT. Amino acids: CATLLTGQNSPLHF.